The 31 T cell receptor beta chains presented below share a single source sample, sequenced in a study of shared clonotypes between healthy human individuals. TCRdb keeps only in-frame clones here, not all; method: immunoSEQ multiplex PCR. In the table there are about 2 million clones, roughly 96% of which are singletons. Sequenced input: naive CD4+ T cells sorted from blood. Subset described: CD45RA+ positively selected. The receptors shown here come from a man younger than 35 in good health.

This clone appeared once. The chain combines TRBV7-2 with TRBJ2-5, with D perhaps matching TRBD1 or TRBD2 (5 bases each). Germline V CDR1 and CDR2: SGHTA, FQGNSA. Trimming removed 2 bases at V and 1 base at J, with 11 bases between. This CDR3 contains 15 residues. This CDR3 is CASSLSGTIQETQYF. The CDR3 region has the DNA TGTGCCAGCAGCTTATCCGGGACCATCCAAGAGACCCAGTACTTC.

V gene TRBV7-9 combines with J gene TRBJ2-3; 8 bases match TRBD1. The J segment lost 0 bases and the V segment lost 4 bases, leaving 6 bases of the junction unmatched. The CDR3 consists of 16 residues. From germline, CDR1 is SEHNR and CDR2 FQNEAQ (reference sequence). Here the CDR3 DNA reads TGTGCCAGCAGCTCGAGACAGGGGACTAGCACAGATACGCAGTATTTT. It translates to CASSSRQGTSTDTQYF.

The rearrangement uses TRBV9 and TRBJ2-1; the match to TRBD2 covers 11 bases. V was pared by 4 bases and J by 3 bases, with 3 bases of the junction left unmatched. Germline V gives CDR1 SGDLS, CDR2 YYNGEE. CDR3 length equals 15 residues. CDR3 sequence (DNA): TGTGCCAGCAGCCCAGGGACTAGCGGCTACAATGAGCAGTTCTTC. Residues: CASSPGTSGYNEQFF.

The genes are TRBV30 and TRBJ2-3, with TRBD2 as a possible D gene (6 bases). The CDR3 runs 14 residues. The germline gives CDR1 GTSNPN, CDR2 SVGIG (reference sequence). V lost 4 bases to trimming and J lost 0 bases, with 11 bases between them. DNA of the CDR3: TGTGCCTGGACAGGCGGGGATAGCACAGATACGCAGTATTTT. Residues: CAWTGGDSTDTQYF.

J is TRBJ1-6 and V is TRBV10-1; 7 bases line up with TRBD1. V gave up 7 bases and J gave up 14 bases; unmatched junction bases: 14. The CDR3 extends over 14 amino acids. Germline V CDR1 and CDR2: WNHNN, SYGVQD (reference sequence). CDR3 coding DNA: TGCGCCAGCAACCAGACAGGGACCACTTCGACCCTCCACTTT. Translating it yields CASNQTGTTSTLHF.

The chain carries TRBV6-6 and TRBJ1-6, with D hard to call. Trimming took off 7 bases at V and 10 bases at J, with 14 bases between the two ends. CDR1 MNHNY and CDR2 SVGAGI come from the germline V gene (reference sequence). The length of the CDR3 is 13 residues. The CDR3 loop reads CASMRERKSPLHF. CDR3 bases: TGTGCCAGCATGCGGGAGAGAAAATCACCCCTCCACTTT.

V and J are TRBV7-3 and TRBJ1-2, with 7 bases identical to TRBD1. V dropped 3 bases and J dropped 2; count of bases not matched to a gene: 3. The germline CDR1 and CDR2 sequences are SGHTA and FQGTGA. CDR3 size: 14 residues. CDR3 coding DNA: TGTGCCAGCAGCTTCGCGACAGGGAACTATGGCTACACCTTC. This encodes CASSFATGNYGYTF.

The CDR3 DNA reads TGCAGCGTTGAGGCGGAAAGGGGCGGCTACACCTTC. Protein sequence: CSVEAERGGYTF. The chain combines TRBV29-1 with TRBJ1-2; a weak D match, TRBD1 (5 bases). The CDR3 length is 12 residues. V lost 3 bases and J 8 bases, leaving 13 bases between the germline ends. Germline-derived CDR1 and CDR2 are SQVTM and ANQGSEA.

The rearrangement uses TRBV10-2 and TRBJ2-4; D perhaps matches TRBD1 (5 bases). Per germline, CDR1 WSHSY and CDR2 SAAADI. The CDR3 length is 16 residues. Trimming shortened V by 8 bases and J by 0 bases, and 17 bases separated the two germline ends. The CDR3 loop reads CASGIADSLAKNIQYF. CDR3 bases: TGCGCCAGCGGAATAGCCGACAGCCTAGCCAAAAACATTCAGTACTTC.

The chain recombines TRBV25-1 with TRBJ2-7, with 7 nucleotides matching TRBD2. Germline V gene sequence: CDR1 MGHDK, CDR2 SYGVNS. J lost 3 bases, V lost 6 bases, and 17 bases had no gene match. The CDR3 extends over 17 amino acids. This chain's CDR3 is CASSAQGEGKKNYEQYF. CDR3 nucleotide sequence: TGTGCCAGCAGCGCACAAGGGGAGGGAAAAAAAAACTACGAGCAGTACTTC.

The DNA of the CDR3 is TGCGCCAGCAGCTCCGGGACGGCTCGGGGGATGGGCTACACCTTC. Its translation is CASSSGTARGMGYTF. V usage is TRBV5-1 and J usage is TRBJ1-2; D is perhaps TRBD1 (5 bases). Looked up from germline, CDR1 is SGHRS and CDR2 is YFSETQ. CDR3 length: 15 amino acids. Trimming removed 3 bases from V and 8 bases from J, with 20 bases in between.

The gene calls are TRBV25-1 and TRBJ1-3; maybe TRBD1 (5 bases). Trimming stripped 4 bases from V and 0 bases from J, with 13 bases between. The CDR3 runs to 16 residues. Germline V CDR1 and CDR2: MGHDK, SYGVNS. CDR3 residues: CASSVGGLNSGNTIYF. The DNA for the CDR3 is TGTGCCAGCAGTGTGGGGGGACTGAACTCTGGAAACACCATATATTTT.

Written as DNA, the CDR3 is TGTGCCAGCAGTGTAGTACAGTTCGGTGGCTACACCTTC. It specifies CASSVVQFGGYTF. The chain recombines TRBV2 with TRBJ1-2, with D uncertain. The CDR3 is made up of 13 amino acids. CDR1 SNHLY and CDR2 FYNNEI come from the germline V gene. The V and J ends lost 4 bases and 7 bases respectively, with 13 bases between them.

This clone came up once. The CDR3 sequence is CASSGQGPSNQPQHF. The CDR3 region has the DNA TGTGCCAGCAGTGGACAGGGCCCTAGCAATCAGCCCCAGCATTTT. This chain links TRBV21-1 with TRBJ1-5; the table's D call of TRBD1 was not tested on the DNA. TRBV21-1 corresponds to a pseudogene. The CDR3 sequence is 15 residues long.

J is TRBJ2-7 and V is TRBV6-5; D perhaps matches TRBD2 (6 bases). With 8 bases removed from V and 6 bases from J, the gap between germline ends came to 14 bases. The CDR3 runs to 12 residues. CDR1 and CDR2 (germline): MNHEY, SVGAGI. The chain's CDR3 is CASGRGKIEQYF. DNA of the CDR3: TGTGCCAGCGGACGGGGGAAAATCGAGCAGTACTTC.

This chain connects TRBV6-5 to TRBJ1-2; a weak D match, TRBD1 (5 bases). V gave up 7 bases and J gave up 4 bases, with 13 bases separating them. This CDR3 spans 13 amino acids. CDR1 and CDR2 from the germline V gene are MNHEY and SVGAGI. Here the CDR3 reads CASIGVGGYGYTF. CDR3 in DNA: TGTGCCAGCATCGGGGTTGGGGGCTATGGCTACACCTTC.

With regard to this clone: Distinct nucleotide sequences in the sample also encode this CDR3. The chain links TRBV27 to TRBJ1-5; 11 bases align to TRBD1. Germline CDR1 is MNHEY and CDR2 is SMNVEV (reference sequence). The CDR3 has 14 residues. V dropped 5 bases and J dropped 5; count of bases not matched to a gene: 2. The CDR3 DNA reads TGTGCCAGCAGTAGGGACAGGGGGGATCAGCCCCAGCATTTT. Translating gives CASSRDRGDQPQHF.

The rearrangement joins TRBV2 to TRBJ1-2; no reliable D call. The CDR3 length is 17 residues. Germline V gene data show CDR1 as SNHLY and CDR2 as FYNNEI. The V and J ends lost 7 bases and 3 bases respectively, with 24 bases between them. The CDR3 DNA reads TGTGCCAGCATACCGGAACGACTACGTGCCCGGGACTATGGCTACACCTTC. Its protein product is CASIPERLRARDYGYTF.

This clone occurred many times. The J gene is TRBJ2-7, the V gene TRBV5-4; 9 bases agree with TRBD2. Germline assignment: CDR1 SGHNT and CDR2 YYREEE (reference sequence). The CDR3 runs 14 residues. Unmatched junction bases numbered 4, after V lost 3 bases and J lost 3 bases. This chain's CDR3 is CASSSGTSRYEQYF. CDR3 in DNA: TGTGCCAGCAGCTCCGGGACTAGCCGCTACGAGCAGTACTTC.

The count of this clone is one. The genes are TRBV5-1 and TRBJ1-1; D gene ambiguous. The length of the CDR3 is 14 residues. Deletions cut 1 base from V and 0 bases from J, with 7 bases between. Germline CDR1 is SGHRS and CDR2 is YFSETQ. The CDR3, as DNA: TGCGCCAGCAGCTTGTTGGGTATGAACACTGAAGCTTTCTTT. It yields the protein CASSLLGMNTEAFF. The whole variable domain, filled in from reference TRBV5-1 and TRBJ1-1, reads KAGVTQTPRYLIKTRGQQVTLSCSPISGHRSVSWYQQTPGQGLQFLFEYFSETQRNKGNFPGRFSGRQFSNSRSEMNVSTLELGDSALYLCASSLLGMNTEAFFGQGTRLTVV.

The rearrangement uses TRBV5-1 and TRBJ2-2, with 9 bases identical to TRBD1. Trimming at V came to 4 bases and at J to 5 bases, leaving 9 bases not matched to a gene. This CDR3 spans 16 amino acids. Germline loops: CDR1 SGHRS, CDR2 YFSETQ. The CDR3 reads CASSPGTGQGTGELFF. The CDR3 nucleotides are TGCGCCAGCAGCCCCGGGACAGGGCAGGGTACCGGGGAGCTGTTTTTT. Full variable domain (rest looked up from reference TRBV5-1 and TRBJ2-2): KAGVTQTPRYLIKTRGQQVTLSCSPISGHRSVSWYQQTPGQGLQFLFEYFSETQRNKGNFPGRFSGRQFSNSRSEMNVSTLELGDSALYLCASSPGTGQGTGELFFGEGSRLTVL.

This chain joins TRBV18 and TRBJ2-7, with D possibly matching TRBD2 (5 bases). The length of the CDR3 is 15 residues. Germline V gene data show CDR1 as KGHSH and CDR2 as LQKENI. The ends were cut back, 3 bases at V and 5 bases at J, with 17 bases in the middle. CDR3 coding DNA: TGTGCCAGCTCACCCGGAGGCGGAGCTAGGGACGAGCAGTACTTC. Translated: CASSPGGGARDEQYF.

V and J are TRBV6-1 and TRBJ1-5; tentative D call: TRBD1 (5 bases). The germline CDR1 and CDR2 sequences are MNHNS and SASEGT. The CDR3 contains 14 residues. The V and J ends lost 1 base and 7 bases respectively, with 11 bases between them. The DNA for the CDR3 is TGTGCCAGCAGTGAAGAAGGGGTCGGGCAGCCCCAGCATTTT. Its protein product is CASSEEGVGQPQHF.

The rearrangement joins TRBV6-5 to TRBJ2-7; 8 bases are a match to TRBD2. Germline trimming cut 2 bases from V and 4 bases from J; bases unmatched to any gene: 10. The CDR3 extends over 16 amino acids. Germline V gives CDR1 MNHEY, CDR2 SVGAGI. CDR3 amino acids: CASSYQPAGGIYEQYF. The CDR3 nucleotides are TGTGCCAGCAGTTACCAGCCTGCGGGGGGCATTTACGAGCAGTACTTC.

This chain uses TRBV2 with TRBJ2-5, with a weak D call TRBD1 (5 bases). Trimming stripped 1 base from V and 5 bases from J, with 8 bases between. The CDR3 loop spans 13 amino acids. Germline loops: CDR1 SNHLY, CDR2 FYNNEI. CDR3 coding DNA: TGTGCCAGCAGTGAAGACCAGGGCGAGACCCAGTACTTC. Protein sequence: CASSEDQGETQYF.

The gene calls are TRBV30 and TRBJ1-2; tentatively, D is TRBD1 (6 bases). V shed 0 bases and J shed 4 bases, with 21 bases lying between them. The CDR3 is made up of 17 amino acids. Germline assignment: CDR1 GTSNPN and CDR2 SVGIG (reference sequence). CDR3 in amino acids: CAWSVASGQRGFYGYTF. The CDR3, as DNA: TGTGCCTGGAGTGTAGCTTCTGGACAGAGGGGTTTCTATGGCTACACCTTC.

The rearrangement uses TRBV6-4 and TRBJ1-1; unclear D gene. There are 13 residues in the CDR3. CDR1 and CDR2 (germline): MRHNA, SNTAGT. V lost 5 bases and J 4 bases, leaving 11 bases between the germline ends. CDR3 sequence (DNA): TGTGCCAGCAGTACTCGGGGAGGCACTGAAGCTTTCTTT. Protein product: CASSTRGGTEAFF.

A word on this clone: Other DNA sequences of this sample code for an identical CDR3. This chain links TRBV18 with TRBJ2-3; tentative D call: TRBD1 (6 bases). The V gene's germline CDR1 is KGHSH and CDR2 LQKENI. The CDR3 extends over 14 amino acids. V gave up 2 bases and J gave up 1 base, with 7 bases separating them. The CDR3 DNA reads TGTGCCAGCTCACCAAGGACAGGCACAGATACGCAGTATTTT. It specifies CASSPRTGTDTQYF.

The J gene is TRBJ2-2, the V gene TRBV6-6, with D unclear. V lost 6 bases and J 7 bases, leaving 9 bases between the germline ends. This CDR3 spans 12 amino acids. The germline gives CDR1 MNHNY, CDR2 SVGAGI (reference sequence). CDR3 loop: CASRVGDGELFF. The DNA of the CDR3 is TGTGCCAGCAGGGTTGGAGACGGGGAGCTGTTTTTT.

This rearrangement joins TRBV19 to TRBJ1-5, with 8 bases identical to TRBD1. This CDR3 has 14 residues. The germline CDR1 and CDR2 sequences are LNHDA and SQIVND (reference sequence). The J segment lost 2 bases and the V segment lost 8 bases, leaving 5 bases of the junction unmatched. The CDR3 loop reads CASAGQGGNQPQHF. The CDR3 nucleotides are TGTGCCAGTGCCGGACAGGGCGGCAATCAGCCCCAGCATTTT.

The chain uses TRBV10-1 and TRBJ2-7; TRBD2 matches 8 bases. V gave up 8 bases and J gave up 1 base; unmatched junction bases: 4. This CDR3 is built from 13 residues. Germline V gene lookup returns CDR1 WNHNN and CDR2 SYGVQD (reference sequence). CDR3 coding DNA: TGCGCCAGCTCCCGCGGGGGGTCCTACGAGCAGTACTTC. Translating gives CASSRGGSYEQYF.